The clone carrying this TCR beta chain was recorded once. V lost 7 bases to trimming and J lost 0 bases, with 12 bases between them. This CDR3 has 14 residues. Germline CDR1 and CDR2: SGHTA and FQGNSA. These data belong to a study of blood T cell repertoires in COVID-19. At the level of the study: Sites across the United States, Italy and Spain contributed samples from acute and convalescent COVID-19. Nucleic acid was either cDNA or gDNA, and it came from T cells, B-cell-depleted T cells, or PBMCs.

Per the study methods: Cell counts per sample came from amplifying reference gene primers. The table came from immunoSEQ multiplex PCR; TCRdb's copy has only in-frame clones and leaves some out. V and J calls plus clone size are reproduced from that table; the DNA served to infer D and trimming. Seen here are about 54,000 clones, approximately 80% observed once, and the top ten hold 5% to 6.5%. The sequenced sample consisted of peripheral blood. The receptor's source is a woman aged 60 to 75 with acute or convalescent COVID-19. The genes are TRBV7-2 and TRBJ1-1; no clear D gene. The CDR3 loop reads CASIPGRVNTEAFF. The CDR3 DNA sequence: TGTGCCAGCATCCCTGGCCGGGTGAACACTGAAGCTTTCTTT.